This T cell receptor (beta chain) emerged from a study of blood T cell repertoires in COVID-19. Study at large: The United States, Italy and Spain provided the acute and convalescent COVID-19 samples. PBMCs, B-cell-depleted T cells, or T cells were the source of the cDNA or gDNA that made up the material.

Authors' analysis steps: Reference gene primers were amplified, and this amplification served to estimate nucleated cell counts. Sequenced by immunoSEQ multiplex PCR; TCRdb stores in-frame clones only, minus some. V and J calls and clone size follow that table, whereas D and trimming were derived from the DNA. Of more than 200,000 clones in the sample, about 91% were seen once. V trimming: 6 bases; J trimming: 5 bases; junction bases outside the gene matches: 3. Germline CDR1 SGHTA, CDR2 FQGNSA. CDR3 size: 14 residues. This clone appeared once. This receptor was taken from an elderly man with acute or convalescent COVID-19. Sequencing was carried out using peripheral blood. The chain uses TRBV7-2 and TRBJ2-3; 12 bases are shared with TRBD2. CDR3 bases: TGTGCCAGCAGACGGGGACTAGCGGGAGATACGCAGTATTTT. This translates into CASRRGLAGDTQYF. Filled out from reference TRBV7-2 and TRBJ2-3, the complete variable domain reads GAGVSQSPSNKVTEKGKDVELRCDPISGHTALYWYRQSLGQGLEFLIYFQGNSAPDKSGLPSDRFSAERTGGSVSTLTIQRTQQEDSAVYLCASRRGLAGDTQYFGPGTRLTVL.